Below, 23 T cell receptor beta chains from the same sample are listed, as sequenced in a study of shared clonotypes between healthy human individuals (dated by TCRdb to 2018 to 2021). The library came from the immunoSEQ multiplex PCR assay. TCRdb took this table from immuneACCESS and kept in-frame rearrangements with V and J called. Such tables lack part of the clones; where checked against another copy, unresolved V genes explain under half of the gap, and the rest is unexplained. The sample yields more than 400,000 clones; around 85% were counted once. The ten largest clones represent about 12% of the sample. What was sequenced was PBMCs. These receptors originate from a woman between 35 and 50 years old in good health. Some clones in this sample may be carry-over from other donors' samples.

The rearrangement joins TRBV6-5 to TRBJ1-5, with no clear D. Trimming removed 5 bases at V and 4 bases at J, with 6 bases between. This CDR3 has 12 amino acids. The germline gives CDR1 MNHEY, CDR2 SVGAGI. The CDR3 sequence: CASSHRNQPQHF. In DNA, the CDR3 is TGTGCCAGCAGTCACCGGAATCAGCCCCAGCATTTT.

About this clone itself: A far bigger clonotype differs at one base, so this is likely a read error. This sample includes further DNA sequences coding for the same CDR3. J is TRBJ2-6 and V is TRBV15; D is ambiguous. Trimming cost V 3 bases and J 0 bases, with 9 bases left between them. The CDR3 runs to 16 residues. The V gene's germline CDR1 is LNHNV and CDR2 YYDKDF (reference sequence). CDR3 bases: TGTGCCACCAGCAGGTTCTCATTCTCTGGGGCCAACGTCCTGACTTTC. Residues: CATSRFSFSGANVLTF.

The CDR3 coding sequence is TGTGCCAGCAGCTTAGATGGTAGCGGGAGCGGTGGGGAGCTGTTTTTT. This codes for CASSLDGSGSGGELFF. This rearrangement joins TRBV11-2 to TRBJ2-2, with 9 bases matching TRBD2. The germline CDR1 and CDR2 sequences are SGHAT and FQNNGV. The CDR3 covers 16 residues. The trim removed 0 bases at V and 8 bases at J, leaving 7 bases unmatched. Variable domain in full (rest from reference TRBV11-2 and TRBJ2-2): EAGVAQSPRYKIIEKRQSVAFWCNPISGHATLYWYQQILGQGPKLLIQFQNNGVVDDSQLPKDRFSAERLKGVDSTLKIQPAKLEDSAVYLCASSLDGSGSGGELFFGEGSRLTVL.

The rearrangement uses TRBV4-1 and TRBJ2-2; the D gene could be TRBD1 or TRBD2 (6 bases each). V was shortened by 4 bases and J by 1 base, with 19 bases between the two germline ends. This CDR3 spans 18 amino acids. From germline, CDR1 is MGHRA and CDR2 YSYEKL. CDR3 sequence: CASSPRFGGGQNTGELFF. As DNA, the CDR3 is TGCGCCAGCAGCCCGCGGTTCGGTGGGGGGCAGAACACCGGGGAGCTGTTTTTT.

The chain couples TRBV11-2 to TRBJ1-3; D is perhaps TRBD1 (6 bases). The CDR3 extends over 16 amino acids. Trimming removed 3 bases from V and 0 bases from J, with 12 bases in between. The germline V gene has CDR1 SGHAT and CDR2 FQNNGV. CDR3 DNA sequence: TGTGCCAGCAGCTTGCAAAGGACAGTCTCTGGAAACACCATATATTTT. Its protein product is CASSLQRTVSGNTIYF.

This clone was detected only once. For the CDR3, the DNA is TGTGCCAGCAGCTTGTGGGGAAGTAGGGGGTCCGGGACCTCCTACGAGCAGTACTTC. It yields the protein CASSLWGSRGSGTSYEQYF. The rearrangement uses TRBV5-5 and TRBJ2-7; D may be TRBD1 (6 bases). The V end was cut by 1 base, the J end by 0 bases, with 23 bases between. CDR1 is SGHKS, CDR2 YYEKEE, per germline (reference sequence). This CDR3 comprises 19 residues.

This chain uses TRBV5-4 with TRBJ2-1, with 13 bases that match TRBD2. CDR1 is SGHNT and CDR2 is YYREEE in the germline V gene (reference sequence). The CDR3 consists of 16 residues. The V and J ends lost 4 bases and 5 bases, in that order; junction bases with no gene match: 6. CDR3 region: CASSTPGTSGNNEQFF. The CDR3 nucleotides are TGTGCCAGCAGCACACCCGGGACTAGCGGGAACAATGAGCAGTTCTTC.

The V call is TRBV7-9, the J call TRBJ1-2, with TRBD1 identical over 12 bases. Germline V lookup: CDR1 SEHNR, CDR2 FQNEAQ (reference sequence). The CDR3 length is 17 residues. The ends lost 4 bases at V and 6 bases at J; junction bases unmatched: 12. The CDR3 spells CASSSGQGAPLWNGYTF. CDR3 nucleotides: TGTGCCAGCAGCTCGGGACAGGGGGCTCCCCTCTGGAATGGCTACACCTTC.

This clone was observed a single time. This chain links TRBV6-1 with TRBJ2-7, with 12 positions matching TRBD2. There are 17 residues in the CDR3. The V and J ends lost 2 bases and 6 bases, in that order; junction bases with no gene match: 11. Germline-derived CDR1 and CDR2 are MNHNS and SASEGT. The DNA of the CDR3 is TGTGCCAGCAGTGAATACCTTTACCTAGCGGGAGGGTTCGAGCAGTACTTC. Protein product: CASSEYLYLAGGFEQYF.

The chain carries TRBV28 and TRBJ2-5; D perhaps matches TRBD1 (6 bases). CDR3 size: 13 residues. The germline CDR1 and CDR2 sequences are MDHEN and SYDVKM. The V gene lost 2 bases and the J gene lost 4 bases, with 8 bases spanning the gap. The CDR3 DNA follows: TGTGCCAGCAGTTTAGGGGGCAGAGAGACCCAGTACTTC. Its translation is CASSLGGRETQYF. Full variable domain (missing parts from reference TRBV28 and TRBJ2-5): DVKVTQSSRYLVKRTGEKVFLECVQDMDHENMFWYRQDPGLGLRLIYFSYDVKMKEKGDIPEGYSVSREKKERFSLILESASTNQTSMYLCASSLGGRETQYFGPGTRLLVL.

The chain recombines TRBV5-1 with TRBJ2-5; TRBD1 is a possible D gene (6 bases). Per the germline V gene, CDR1 is SGHRS and CDR2 is YFSETQ. CDR3 length equals 16 residues. Trimming took 1 base from V and 4 from J, leaving 17 bases between them. The CDR3 region has the DNA TGCGCCAGCAGCTTGAATGGACAGATAAAAGCAGAGACCCAGTACTTC. It is translated as CASSLNGQIKAETQYF.

The chain couples TRBV6-6 to TRBJ2-2; no definite D call. CDR3 length: 15 residues. Trimming left V 5 bases short and J 3 bases short, with 13 bases between. Germline CDR1 reads MNHNY; CDR2 reads SVGAGI (reference sequence). CDR3 region: CASSPHSSYTGELFF. The CDR3 DNA follows: TGTGCCAGCAGTCCTCACAGTTCTTACACCGGGGAGCTGTTTTTT.

CDR3 sequence (DNA): TGTGCCAGCAATAATGGGTTAAACACCGGGGAGCTGTTTTTT. It is translated as CASNNGLNTGELFF. The rearrangement links TRBV7-6 to TRBJ2-2; D is unresolved. The length of the CDR3 is 14 residues. Trimming stripped 7 bases from V and 2 bases from J, with 11 bases between. Germline CDR1 reads SGHVS; CDR2 reads FNYEAQ.

The chain is built from TRBV5-1 and TRBJ2-5; D unclear. The CDR3 is made up of 14 amino acids. Trimming took 4 bases from V and 1 from J, leaving 11 bases between them. From germline, CDR1 is SGHRS and CDR2 YFSETQ. CDR3 in amino acids: CASSPDTVQETQYF. For the CDR3, the DNA is TGCGCCAGCAGCCCCGACACGGTCCAAGAGACCCAGTACTTC.

Concerning this clone: The same CDR3 is also encoded by other DNA sequences in this sample. This rearrangement joins TRBV18 to TRBJ2-2; D unresolved. The CDR3 consists of 12 residues. Looked up from germline, CDR1 is KGHSH and CDR2 is LQKENI. V was cut by 8 bases and J by 3 bases, with 7 bases left in between. CDR3 coding DNA: TGTGCCAGCAGTGGGGACACCGGGGAGCTGTTTTTT. Protein product: CASSGDTGELFF.

Note on this clone: At one end the junction does not follow the germline gene, possibly because of a read error. This rearrangement joins TRBV7-9 to TRBJ1-2, with TRBD1 identical over 8 bases. This CDR3 region has 14 residues. Germline V gives CDR1 SEHNR, CDR2 FQNEAQ (reference sequence). The CDR3 loop is CASSLESKGQAALF. The CDR3 coding sequence is TGTGCCAGCAGCTTAGAATCGAAGGGACAGGCCGCGCTCTTC. Drawing the rest from reference TRBV7-9 and TRBJ1-2, the complete variable domain is DTGVSQNPRHKITKRGQNVTFRCDPISEHNRLYWYRQTLGQGPEFLTYFQNEAQLEKSRLLSDRFSAERPKGSFSTLEIQRTEQGDSAMYLCASSLESKGQAALFGSGTRLTVV.

The table lists this clone with a few counts. This rearrangement joins TRBV4-2 to TRBJ2-7; 9 bases align to TRBD2. V lost 0 bases, J lost 6 bases, and 12 bases stayed unmatched. This CDR3 has 17 residues. Germline V lookup: CDR1 LGHNA, CDR2 YNFKEQ. Written as DNA, the CDR3 is TGTGCCAGCAGCCAAGATCGAATTAGCGGGAGCACGGGCGAGCAGTACTTC. Protein: CASSQDRISGSTGEQYF.

The chain joins TRBV2 to TRBJ2-7; weak D call: TRBD1 (5 bases). Trimming stripped 5 bases from V and 0 bases from J, with 17 bases between. The CDR3 spans 16 residues. Germline V gene data show CDR1 as SNHLY and CDR2 as FYNNEI. The CDR3 nucleotides read TGTGCCAGCAGTATGACAGCCAGTTCGAGCTCCTACGAGCAGTACTTC. This gives the protein CASSMTASSSSYEQYF.

CDR3 sequence reads: CASSPLAGSSYEQYF. The DNA for the CDR3 is TGTGCCAGCAGTCCCCTAGCTGGGAGCTCCTACGAGCAGTACTTC. The V and J genes are TRBV7-6 and TRBJ2-5; maybe TRBD2 (5 bases). Matching the DNA end better, TRBJ2-7 makes the J call doubtful. CDR1 and CDR2 from the germline V gene are SGHVS and FNYEAQ. The CDR3 has 15 residues.

J is TRBJ2-1 and V is TRBV7-3, with 8 bases aligning to TRBD2. J was trimmed by 6 bases and V by 4 bases; bases with no gene match: 5. CDR1 and CDR2 from the germline V gene are SGHTA and FQGTGA. CDR3 size: 14 residues. CDR3 protein: CASSYSGTSNEQFF. The CDR3 region has the DNA TGTGCCAGCAGCTACTCCGGGACTAGCAATGAGCAGTTCTTC.

The CDR3 is CASSLTGFIYTEAFF. CDR3 in DNA: TGCGCCAGCAGCTTGACAGGGTTTATATACACTGAAGCTTTCTTT. V is TRBV5-1 and J is TRBJ1-1, with TRBD1 as a possible D gene (6 bases). Per germline, CDR1 SGHRS and CDR2 YFSETQ. Trimming removed 1 base at V and 3 bases at J, with 13 bases between. The CDR3 length is 15 residues.

This clone was counted a single time. This rearrangement joins TRBV6-1 to TRBJ2-7; D unresolved. Germline values: CDR1 MNHNS, CDR2 SASEGT. V lost 5 bases to trimming and J lost 3 bases, with 11 bases between them. This CDR3 spans 13 amino acids. CDR3 residues: CASSPVGLYEQYF. The DNA of the CDR3 is TGTGCCAGCAGTCCGGTCGGGCTCTACGAGCAGTACTTC.

This clone occurred a few times. A much bigger clone sits one base away, suggesting this may be a read error. Other DNA sequences in this specimen translate into the identical CDR3. The V gene is TRBV30, the J gene TRBJ2-3; D call uncertain. The CDR3 has 12 amino acids. V lost 5 bases and J lost 6, with 12 bases in between. Germline-derived CDR1 and CDR2 are GTSNPN and SVGIG (reference sequence). The CDR3 loop is CAWAPTTDTQYF. DNA of the CDR3: TGTGCCTGGGCCCCGACCACGGATACGCAGTATTTT.